Listed below are T cell receptor beta chains from one sample, sequenced in a study of monozygotic twins with inflammatory bowel disease. TCRdb reprocessed the 5' RACE reads, keeping one entry per CDR3 protein, no DNA. This sample's clone table lists 93,000 or so distinct CDR3 sequences. Sequencing used blood. The source is a human donor with ulcerative colitis or Crohn's disease, or a healthy co-twin of an affected twin (not recorded which). CDR3s include the opening cysteine and the closing phenylalanine or tryptophan.

v_gene,j_gene,CDR3aa
TRBV12-3/TRBV12-4,TRBJ2-1,CASSLFSRGQLDEQFF
TRBV29-1,TRBJ2-1,CSVDGGGDEQFF
TRBV7-2,TRBJ2-1,CASNRAGNAANEQFF
TRBV5-1,TRBJ2-1,CASSLRGDYNEQFF
TRBV7-8,TRBJ2-7,CASSLFRQSSYEQYF
TRBV11-2,TRBJ2-3,CASSPGTSGRRGTDTQYF
TRBV5-1,TRBJ2-3,CASSFVSTDTQYF
TRBV5-1,TRBJ2-7,CASSSSAGGQSSYEQYF
TRBV5-1,TRBJ2-3,CASSFAGSGTDTQYF
TRBV6-5,TRBJ2-1,CASSYRTSGVYNEQFF
TRBV5-1,TRBJ1-6,CASSWTGTGQGNSPLHF
TRBV5-1,TRBJ2-1,CASSLGAAYNEQFF
TRBV7-2,TRBJ2-7,CASSQASGGEQYF
TRBV7-3,TRBJ2-2,CASSAWGGPNTGELFF
TRBV6-6,TRBJ1-1,CASGTGGGNTEAFF
TRBV18,TRBJ1-1,CASSLTGQNTEAFF
TRBV7-9,TRBJ2-3,CASSLAPDTQYF
TRBV11-1,TRBJ2-1,CASSPGRNNEQFF
TRBV27,TRBJ2-7,CASSDRVAYEQYF
TRBV5-1,TRBJ2-4,CASSLVQGTKNIQYF
TRBV4-2,TRBJ2-3,CASSQDRHRGVFGTDTQYF
TRBV5-1,TRBJ2-6,CASSPRDGHSGANVLTF
TRBV30,TRBJ1-2,CAWSVLGFYGYTF
TRBV10-1,TRBJ2-5,CASSATSGRQETQYF
TRBV7-2,TRBJ2-1,CASSPDRGSYNEQFF
TRBV14,TRBJ2-5,CASSQDRSSFVQTQYF
TRBV12-3/TRBV12-4,TRBJ1-3,CASSPQPQGSSGNTIYF
TRBV5-6,TRBJ1-3,CASSFYRNSGNTIYF
TRBV6-6,TRBJ1-5,CASTLSRGGQPQHF
TRBV7-2,TRBJ2-7,CASSLSFSYEQYF
TRBV20-1,TRBJ2-5,CSARRAGVTETQYF
TRBV5-1,TRBJ1-2,CASRKAGGLGYTF
TRBV3-1,TRBJ2-7,CASSQKAGGRDYEQYF
TRBV14,TRBJ2-3,CASSQLVGLAGGNTQYF
TRBV12-3/TRBV12-4,TRBJ2-3,CASNPGGTDTQYF
TRBV19,TRBJ2-5,CASSPQSGGAAKTQYF
TRBV4-3,TRBJ1-6,CASSQVDGGSSPLHF
TRBV18,TRBJ2-1,CASSPGGGVKWNEQFF
TRBV14,TRBJ1-2,CASSQDTNYGYTF
TRBV11-2,TRBJ2-1,CASSRDRGFEQFF
TRBV7-9,TRBJ2-7,CASSFATGDYEQYF
TRBV28,TRBJ2-7,CASSTQLGEQYF
TRBV20-1,TRBJ2-1,CSARDLAGSEQFF
TRBV14,TRBJ2-5,CASRRGQETQYF
TRBV20-1,TRBJ2-3,CSAEWVLHLSTDTQYF
TRBV7-3,TRBJ2-6,CASSLSFGGSGANVLTF
TRBV5-1,TRBJ2-5,CASSLAGGQGGRQETQYF